This TCR beta chain was identified during a study of T cell repertoires in cytomegalovirus infection. Study-level background: Indications came from public TCR beta signatures; they pointed to CMV infection and to a matching HLA type. Overall study findings and caveats: Predominance within the ex vivo response was attributable to HLA-C-restricted CMV-specific TCR beta clonotypes.

This clonotype came up a few times. What it recognizes is unknown. MiXCR, run by TCRdb on the reads, gives a single entry per CDR3 protein. The sample carries a few hundred thousand distinct CDR3 sequences, about a sixth recorded once. The TCR originated in a human donor in good health (CMV status not recorded). Some clones in this sample may be carry-over from other donors' samples. The specimen sequenced was CD8+ T cells from PBMCs.

CDR3 loop: CASSLGIGGYEQYF. DNA of the CDR3: TGTGCCAGCAGCTTAGGGATTGGAGGCTACGAGCAGTACTTC. V usage is TRBV7-8 and J usage is TRBJ2-7; a possible D gene is TRBD2 (5 bases). This CDR3 spans 14 amino acids. V lost 1 base to trimming and J lost 3 bases, with 10 bases between them. Germline CDR1 SGHVS, CDR2 FQNEAQ.